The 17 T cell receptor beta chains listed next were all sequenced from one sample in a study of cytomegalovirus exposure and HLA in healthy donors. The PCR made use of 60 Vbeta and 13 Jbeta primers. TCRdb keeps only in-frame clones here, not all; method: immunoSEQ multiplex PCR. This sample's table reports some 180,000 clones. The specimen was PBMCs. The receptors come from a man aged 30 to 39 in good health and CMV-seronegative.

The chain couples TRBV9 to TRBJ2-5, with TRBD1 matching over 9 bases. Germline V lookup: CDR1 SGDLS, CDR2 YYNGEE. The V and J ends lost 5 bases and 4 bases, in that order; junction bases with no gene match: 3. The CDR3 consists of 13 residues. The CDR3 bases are TGTGCCAGCAGTGGACAGGGGAGAGAGACCCAGTACTTC. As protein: CASSGQGRETQYF.

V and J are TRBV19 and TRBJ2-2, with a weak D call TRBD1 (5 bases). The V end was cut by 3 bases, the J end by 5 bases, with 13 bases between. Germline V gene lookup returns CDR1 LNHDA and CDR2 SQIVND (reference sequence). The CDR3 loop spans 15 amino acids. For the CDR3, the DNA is TGTGCCAGTAGTATGTACCAGGGTGGGACCGGGGAGCTGTTTTTT. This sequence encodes CASSMYQGGTGELFF.

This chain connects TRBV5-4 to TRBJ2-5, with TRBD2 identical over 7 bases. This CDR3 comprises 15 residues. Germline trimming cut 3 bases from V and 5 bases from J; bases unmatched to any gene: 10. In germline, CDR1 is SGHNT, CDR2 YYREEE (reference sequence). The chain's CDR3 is CASSSGVRGGETQYF. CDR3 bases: TGTGCCAGCAGCTCTGGTGTGCGGGGAGGGGAGACCCAGTACTTC.

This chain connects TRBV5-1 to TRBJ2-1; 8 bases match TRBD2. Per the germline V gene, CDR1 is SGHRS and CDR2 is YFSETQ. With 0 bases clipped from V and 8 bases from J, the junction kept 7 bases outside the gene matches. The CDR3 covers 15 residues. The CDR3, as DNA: TGCGCCAGCAGCTTGGATGGGACTAGTTTCGATGAGCAGTTCTTC. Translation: CASSLDGTSFDEQFF.

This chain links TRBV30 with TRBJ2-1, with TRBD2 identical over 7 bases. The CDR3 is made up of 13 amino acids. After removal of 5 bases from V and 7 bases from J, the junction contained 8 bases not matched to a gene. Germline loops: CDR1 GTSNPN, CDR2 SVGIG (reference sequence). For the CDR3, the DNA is TGTGCCTGGGGGGGATCTAGCGGTAATGAGCAGTTCTTC. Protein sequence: CAWGGSSGNEQFF.

For the CDR3, the DNA is TGTGCCAGCAGTCCACCGGTCGGGGAGCTGTTTTTT. Residues: CASSPPVGELFF. The genes are TRBV27 and TRBJ2-2; no clear D. CDR3 size: 12 residues. In germline, CDR1 is MNHEY, CDR2 SMNVEV (reference sequence). The V end was cut by 5 bases, the J end by 7 bases, with 8 bases between.

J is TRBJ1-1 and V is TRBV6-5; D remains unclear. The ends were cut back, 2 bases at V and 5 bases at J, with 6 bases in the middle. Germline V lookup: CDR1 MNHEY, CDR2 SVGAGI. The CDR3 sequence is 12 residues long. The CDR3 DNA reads TGTGCCAGCAGTTACCCCCTGACTGAAGCTTTCTTT. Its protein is CASSYPLTEAFF.

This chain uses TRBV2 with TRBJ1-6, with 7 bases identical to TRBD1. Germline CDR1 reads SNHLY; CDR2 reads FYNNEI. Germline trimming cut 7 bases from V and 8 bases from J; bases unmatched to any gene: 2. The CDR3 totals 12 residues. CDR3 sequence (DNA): TGTGCCAGCACCGGACAGGATTCACCCCTCCACTTT. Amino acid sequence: CASTGQDSPLHF.

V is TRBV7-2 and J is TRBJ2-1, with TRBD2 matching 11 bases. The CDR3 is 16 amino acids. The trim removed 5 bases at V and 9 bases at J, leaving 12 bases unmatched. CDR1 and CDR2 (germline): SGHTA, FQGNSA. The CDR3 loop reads CASSPPLAGGHSEQFF. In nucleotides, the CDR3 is TGTGCCAGCAGCCCCCCCCTAGCGGGGGGTCACAGTGAGCAGTTCTTC.

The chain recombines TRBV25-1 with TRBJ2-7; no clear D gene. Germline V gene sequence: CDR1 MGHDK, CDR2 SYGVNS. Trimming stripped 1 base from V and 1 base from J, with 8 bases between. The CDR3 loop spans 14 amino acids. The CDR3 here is CASSELGGSYEQYF. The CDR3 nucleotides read TGTGCCAGCAGTGAATTAGGCGGTTCCTACGAGCAGTACTTC.

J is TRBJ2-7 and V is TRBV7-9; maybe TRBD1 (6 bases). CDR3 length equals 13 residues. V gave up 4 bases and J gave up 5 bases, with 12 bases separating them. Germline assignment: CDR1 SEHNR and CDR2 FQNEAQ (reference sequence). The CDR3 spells CASSSTGFHEQYF. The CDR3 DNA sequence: TGTGCCAGCAGCTCTACAGGGTTTCACGAGCAGTACTTC.

The CDR3 is CASSGQGDNQPQHF. The CDR3 nucleotides are TGTGCCAGCAGCGGGCAGGGCGACAATCAGCCCCAGCATTTT. This sequence joins TRBV7-2 and TRBJ1-5, with D possibly TRBD1 on 5 matching bases. V gave up 5 bases and J gave up 3 bases, with 11 bases separating them. The CDR3 totals 14 residues. Germline lookup yields CDR1 SGHTA and CDR2 FQGNSA. Filled out from reference TRBV7-2 and TRBJ1-5, the complete variable domain reads GAGVSQSPSNKVTEKGKDVELRCDPISGHTALYWYRQSLGQGLEFLIYFQGNSAPDKSGLPSDRFSAERTGGSVSTLTIQRTQQEDSAVYLCASSGQGDNQPQHFGDGTRLSIL.

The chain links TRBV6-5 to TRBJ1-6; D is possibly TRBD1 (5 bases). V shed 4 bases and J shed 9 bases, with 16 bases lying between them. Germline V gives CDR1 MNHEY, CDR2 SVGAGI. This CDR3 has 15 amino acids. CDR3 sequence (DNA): TGTGCCAGCAGTTCGGCCGTGGACGGGGGTTCACCCCTCCACTTT. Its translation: CASSSAVDGGSPLHF.

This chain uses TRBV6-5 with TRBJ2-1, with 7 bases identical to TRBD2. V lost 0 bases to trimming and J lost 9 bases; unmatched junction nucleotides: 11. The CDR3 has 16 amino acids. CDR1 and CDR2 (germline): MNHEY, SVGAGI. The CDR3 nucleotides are TGTGCCAGCAGTTACTCGGTGACTAGCATAATTAGTGAGCAGTTCTTC. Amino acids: CASSYSVTSIISEQFF.

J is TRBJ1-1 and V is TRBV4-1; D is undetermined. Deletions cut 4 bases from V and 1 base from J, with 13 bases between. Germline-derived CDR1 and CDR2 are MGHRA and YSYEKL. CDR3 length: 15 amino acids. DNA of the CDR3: TGCGCCAGCAGCCCCGTTGGAGGCTCGAACACTGAAGCTTTCTTT. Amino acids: CASSPVGGSNTEAFF.

CDR3 amino acids: CASSLAGQGGNEQFF. CDR3 nucleotides: TGCGCCAGCAGCTTGGCTGGACAGGGTGGCAATGAGCAGTTCTTC. The V call is TRBV5-1, the J call TRBJ2-1; TRBD1 matches at 8 bases. With 0 bases clipped from V and 6 bases from J, the junction kept 5 bases outside the gene matches. Germline CDR1 and CDR2: SGHRS and YFSETQ. CDR3 length: 15 amino acids.

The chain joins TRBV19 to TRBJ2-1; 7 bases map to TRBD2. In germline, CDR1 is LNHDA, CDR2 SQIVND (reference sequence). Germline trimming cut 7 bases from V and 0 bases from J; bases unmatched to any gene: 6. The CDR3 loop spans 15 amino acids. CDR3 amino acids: CASINTGGSYNEQFF. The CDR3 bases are TGTGCCAGTATCAATACGGGGGGCTCCTACAATGAGCAGTTCTTC. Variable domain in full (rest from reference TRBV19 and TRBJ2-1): DGGITQSPKYLFRKEGQNVTLSCEQNLNHDAMYWYRQDPGQGLRLIYYSQIVNDFQKGDIAEGYSVSREKKESFPLTVTSAQKNPTAFYLCASINTGGSYNEQFFGPGTRLTVL.